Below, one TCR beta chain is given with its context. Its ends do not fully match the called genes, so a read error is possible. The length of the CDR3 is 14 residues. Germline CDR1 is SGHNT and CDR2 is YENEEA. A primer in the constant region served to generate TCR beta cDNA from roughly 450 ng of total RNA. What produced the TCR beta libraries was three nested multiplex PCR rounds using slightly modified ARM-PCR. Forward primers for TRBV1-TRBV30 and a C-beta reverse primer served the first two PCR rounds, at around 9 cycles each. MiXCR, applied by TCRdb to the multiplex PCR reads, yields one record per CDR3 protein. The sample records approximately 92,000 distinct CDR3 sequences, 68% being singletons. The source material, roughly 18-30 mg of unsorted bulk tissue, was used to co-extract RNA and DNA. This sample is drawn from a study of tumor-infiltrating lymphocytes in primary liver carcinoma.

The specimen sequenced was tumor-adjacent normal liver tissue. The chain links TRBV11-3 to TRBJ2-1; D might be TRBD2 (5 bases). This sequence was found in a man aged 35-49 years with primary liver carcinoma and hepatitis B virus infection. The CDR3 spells CACSSRGNTNEQFF. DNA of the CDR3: TGTGCCTGCAGCTCCCGGGGTAACACCAATGAGCAGTTCTTC.